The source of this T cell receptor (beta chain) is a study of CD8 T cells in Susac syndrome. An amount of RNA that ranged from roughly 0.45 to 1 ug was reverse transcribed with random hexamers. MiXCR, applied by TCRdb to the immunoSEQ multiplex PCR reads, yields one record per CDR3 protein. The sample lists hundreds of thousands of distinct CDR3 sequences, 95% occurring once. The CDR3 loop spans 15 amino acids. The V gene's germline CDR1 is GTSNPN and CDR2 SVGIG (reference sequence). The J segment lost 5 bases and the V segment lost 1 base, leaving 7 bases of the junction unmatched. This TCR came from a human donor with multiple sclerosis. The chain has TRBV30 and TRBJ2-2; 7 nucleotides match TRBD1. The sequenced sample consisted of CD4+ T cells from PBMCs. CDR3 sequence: CAWSAVTGVTGELFF. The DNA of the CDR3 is TGTGCCTGGAGTGCCGTCACAGGGGTTACCGGGGAGCTGTTTTTT.